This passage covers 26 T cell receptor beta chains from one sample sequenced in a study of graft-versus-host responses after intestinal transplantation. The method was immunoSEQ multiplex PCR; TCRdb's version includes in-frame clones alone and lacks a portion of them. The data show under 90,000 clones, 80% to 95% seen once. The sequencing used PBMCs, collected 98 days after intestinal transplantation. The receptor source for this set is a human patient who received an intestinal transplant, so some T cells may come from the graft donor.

The CDR3 is CASSLETAYTEAFF. In nucleotides, the CDR3 is TGCGCCAGCAGCTTGGAAACAGCTTACACTGAAGCTTTCTTT. The V and J genes are TRBV5-1 and TRBJ1-1; no firm D call. V was pared by 0 bases and J by 3 bases, with 9 bases between. This CDR3 comprises 14 residues. Germline CDR1 is SGHRS and CDR2 is YFSETQ.

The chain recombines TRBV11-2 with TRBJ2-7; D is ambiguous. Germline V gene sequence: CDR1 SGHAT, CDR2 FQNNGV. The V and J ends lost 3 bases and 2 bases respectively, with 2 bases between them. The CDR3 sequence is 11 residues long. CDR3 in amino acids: CASSFTYEQYF. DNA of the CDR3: TGTGCCAGCAGCTTCACCTACGAGCAGTACTTC.

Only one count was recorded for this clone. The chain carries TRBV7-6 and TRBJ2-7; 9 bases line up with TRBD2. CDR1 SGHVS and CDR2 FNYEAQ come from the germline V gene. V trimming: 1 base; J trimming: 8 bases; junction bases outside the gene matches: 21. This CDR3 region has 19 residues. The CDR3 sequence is CASSLGGAGGPDLFTKQYF. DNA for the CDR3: TGTGCCAGCAGCTTAGGAGGGGCGGGGGGGCCGGATTTATTCACAAAGCAGTACTTC.

As DNA, the CDR3 is TGTGCCAGCAGTTTACTCAAGGGGGCCGACTACACCTTC. Translation: CASSLLKGADYTF. This chain joins TRBV27 and TRBJ1-2, with 7 bases matching TRBD1. Germline V gene data show CDR1 as MNHEY and CDR2 as SMNVEV (reference sequence). This CDR3 comprises 13 residues. Trimming removed 2 bases from V and 10 bases from J; junction bases left unmatched: 7.

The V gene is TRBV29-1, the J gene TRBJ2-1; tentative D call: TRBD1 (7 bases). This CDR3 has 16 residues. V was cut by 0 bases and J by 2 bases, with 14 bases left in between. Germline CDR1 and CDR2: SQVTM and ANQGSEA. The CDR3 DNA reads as TGCAGCGTTGAAGATCTGCCAGGGGGGACCTACAATGAGCAGTTCTTC. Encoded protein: CSVEDLPGGTYNEQFF.

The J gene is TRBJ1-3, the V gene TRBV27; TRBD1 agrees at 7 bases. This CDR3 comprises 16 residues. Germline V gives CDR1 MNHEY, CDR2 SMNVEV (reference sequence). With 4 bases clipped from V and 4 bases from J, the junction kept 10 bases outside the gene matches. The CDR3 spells CASSSLRQGPGNTIYF. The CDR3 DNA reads TGTGCCAGCAGTTCCCTCAGACAGGGTCCGGGAAACACCATATATTTT.

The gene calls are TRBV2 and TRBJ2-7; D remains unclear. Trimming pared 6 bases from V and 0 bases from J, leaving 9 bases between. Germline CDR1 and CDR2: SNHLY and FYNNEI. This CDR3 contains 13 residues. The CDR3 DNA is TGTGCCAGCAGCCTTCTAAGCTCCTACGAGCAGTACTTC. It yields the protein CASSLLSSYEQYF.

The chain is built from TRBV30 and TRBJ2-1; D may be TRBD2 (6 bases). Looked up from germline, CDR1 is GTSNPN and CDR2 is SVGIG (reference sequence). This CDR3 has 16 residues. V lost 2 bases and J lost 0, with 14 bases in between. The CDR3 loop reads CAWSRGERVSYNEQFF. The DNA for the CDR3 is TGTGCCTGGAGTAGAGGGGAGCGGGTCTCCTACAATGAGCAGTTCTTC.

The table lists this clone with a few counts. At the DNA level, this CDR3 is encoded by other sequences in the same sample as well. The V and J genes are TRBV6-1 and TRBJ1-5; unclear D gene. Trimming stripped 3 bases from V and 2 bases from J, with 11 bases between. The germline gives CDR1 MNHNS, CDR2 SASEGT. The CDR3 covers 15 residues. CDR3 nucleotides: TGTGCCAGCAGTGAGGGAGGTGGTGGCAATCAGCCCCAGCATTTT. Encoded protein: CASSEGGGGNQPQHF.

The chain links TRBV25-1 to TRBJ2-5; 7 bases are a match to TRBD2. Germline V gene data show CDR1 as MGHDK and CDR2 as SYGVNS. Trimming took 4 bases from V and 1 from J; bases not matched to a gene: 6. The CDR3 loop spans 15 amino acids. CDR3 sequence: CASSVLRGGQETQYF. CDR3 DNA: TGTGCCAGCAGTGTACTTCGCGGGGGCCAAGAGACCCAGTACTTC.

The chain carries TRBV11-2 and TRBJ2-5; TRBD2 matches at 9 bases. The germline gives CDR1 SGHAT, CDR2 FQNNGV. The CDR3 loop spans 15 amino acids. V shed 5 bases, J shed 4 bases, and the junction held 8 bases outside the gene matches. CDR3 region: CASSAARGGLETQYF. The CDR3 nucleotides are TGTGCCAGCAGCGCTGCGCGGGGGGGGTTAGAGACCCAGTACTTC. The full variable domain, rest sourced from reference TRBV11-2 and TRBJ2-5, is EAGVAQSPRYKIIEKRQSVAFWCNPISGHATLYWYQQILGQGPKLLIQFQNNGVVDDSQLPKDRFSAERLKGVDSTLKIQPAKLEDSAVYLCASSAARGGLETQYFGPGTRLLVL.

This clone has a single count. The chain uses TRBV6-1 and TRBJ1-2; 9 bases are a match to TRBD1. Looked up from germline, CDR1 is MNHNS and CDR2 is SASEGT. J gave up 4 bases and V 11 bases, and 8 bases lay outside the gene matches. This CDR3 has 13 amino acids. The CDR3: CAATDRGTYGYTF. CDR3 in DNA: TGTGCCGCCACCGACAGGGGGACCTATGGCTACACCTTC.

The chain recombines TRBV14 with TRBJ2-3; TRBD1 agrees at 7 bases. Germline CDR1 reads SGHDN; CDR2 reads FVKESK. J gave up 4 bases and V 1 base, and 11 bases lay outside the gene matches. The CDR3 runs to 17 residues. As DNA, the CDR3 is TGTGCCAGCAGCCAAGGTTTCGGGCAGGGGGTTCCAGATACGCAGTATTTT. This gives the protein CASSQGFGQGVPDTQYF.

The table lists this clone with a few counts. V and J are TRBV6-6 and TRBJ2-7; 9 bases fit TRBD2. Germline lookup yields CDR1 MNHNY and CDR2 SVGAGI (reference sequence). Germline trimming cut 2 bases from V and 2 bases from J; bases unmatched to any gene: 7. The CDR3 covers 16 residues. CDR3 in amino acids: CASSYGTAGGTYEQYF. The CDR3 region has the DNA TGTGCCAGCAGTTACGGAACAGCGGGAGGCACCTACGAGCAGTACTTC.

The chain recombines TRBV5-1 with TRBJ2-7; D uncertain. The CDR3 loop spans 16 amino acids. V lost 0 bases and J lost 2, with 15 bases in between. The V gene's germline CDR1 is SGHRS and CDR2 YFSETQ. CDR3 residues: CASSLAYRKQTYEQYF. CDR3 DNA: TGCGCCAGCAGCTTGGCCTATAGAAAACAGACCTACGAGCAGTACTTC.

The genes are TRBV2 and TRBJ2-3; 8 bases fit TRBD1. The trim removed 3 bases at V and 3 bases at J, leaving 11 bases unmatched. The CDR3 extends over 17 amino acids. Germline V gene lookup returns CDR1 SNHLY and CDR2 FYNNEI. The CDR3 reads CASSEGRGLSGTDTQYF. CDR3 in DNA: TGTGCCAGCAGTGAGGGCAGGGGGCTATCTGGAACAGATACGCAGTATTTT. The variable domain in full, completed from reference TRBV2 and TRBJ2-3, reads EPEVTQTPSHQVTQMGQEVILRCVPISNHLYFYWYRQILGQKVEFLVSFYNNEISEKSEIFDDQFSVERPDGSNFTLKIRSTKLEDSAMYFCASSEGRGLSGTDTQYFGPGTRLTVL.

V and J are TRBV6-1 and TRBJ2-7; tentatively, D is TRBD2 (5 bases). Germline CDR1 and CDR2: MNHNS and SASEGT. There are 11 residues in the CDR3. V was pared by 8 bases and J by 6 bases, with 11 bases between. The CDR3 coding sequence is TGTGCCAGCCGGGTGGGGAGCGAGCAGTACTTC. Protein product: CASRVGSEQYF.

Here the CDR3 reads CAINTEDPSTDTQYF. CDR3 nucleotides: TGTGCCATTAATACGGAAGACCCTAGCACAGATACGCAGTATTTT. The chain recombines TRBV10-3 with TRBJ2-3; no reliable D call. There are 15 residues in the CDR3. V was shortened by 9 bases and J by 0 bases, with 16 bases between the two germline ends. Germline V gene data show CDR1 as ENHRY and CDR2 as SYGVKD.

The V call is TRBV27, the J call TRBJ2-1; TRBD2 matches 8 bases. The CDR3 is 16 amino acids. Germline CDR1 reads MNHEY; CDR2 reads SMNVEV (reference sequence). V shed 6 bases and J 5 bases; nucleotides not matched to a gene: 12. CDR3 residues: CASSPGGPYPHNEQFF. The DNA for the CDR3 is TGTGCCAGCAGCCCGGGAGGGCCTTATCCTCACAATGAGCAGTTCTTC.

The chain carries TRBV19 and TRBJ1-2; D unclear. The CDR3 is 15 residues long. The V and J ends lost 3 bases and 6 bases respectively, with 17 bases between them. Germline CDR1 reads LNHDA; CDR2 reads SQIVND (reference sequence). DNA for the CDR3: TGTGCCAGTAGTATGACCCCCCCAGAGACGAATGGCTACACCTTC. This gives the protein CASSMTPPETNGYTF.

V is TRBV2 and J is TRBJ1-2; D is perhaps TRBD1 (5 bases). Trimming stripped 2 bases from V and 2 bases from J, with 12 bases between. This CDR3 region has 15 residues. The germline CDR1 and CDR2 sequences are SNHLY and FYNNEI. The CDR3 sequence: CASSELIRGNYGYTF. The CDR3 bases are TGTGCCAGCAGTGAACTAATACGGGGGAACTATGGCTACACCTTC.

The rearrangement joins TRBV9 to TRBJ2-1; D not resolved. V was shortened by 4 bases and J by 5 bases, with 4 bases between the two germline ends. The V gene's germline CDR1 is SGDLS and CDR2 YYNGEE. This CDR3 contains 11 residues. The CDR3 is CASSQDNEQFF. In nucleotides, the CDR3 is TGTGCCAGCAGCCAGGACAATGAGCAGTTCTTC.

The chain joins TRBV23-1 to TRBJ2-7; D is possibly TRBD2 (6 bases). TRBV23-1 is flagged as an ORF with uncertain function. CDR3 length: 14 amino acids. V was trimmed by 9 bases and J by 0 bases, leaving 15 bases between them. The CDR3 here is CASETGLSSYEQYF. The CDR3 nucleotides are TGCGCCAGTGAGACGGGACTTAGCTCCTACGAGCAGTACTTC.

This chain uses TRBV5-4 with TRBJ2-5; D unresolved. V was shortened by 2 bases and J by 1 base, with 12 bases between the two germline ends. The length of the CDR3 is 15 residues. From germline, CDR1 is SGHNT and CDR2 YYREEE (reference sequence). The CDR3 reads CASSFASLVQETQYF. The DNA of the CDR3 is TGTGCCAGCAGCTTTGCCAGCCTCGTCCAAGAGACCCAGTACTTC.

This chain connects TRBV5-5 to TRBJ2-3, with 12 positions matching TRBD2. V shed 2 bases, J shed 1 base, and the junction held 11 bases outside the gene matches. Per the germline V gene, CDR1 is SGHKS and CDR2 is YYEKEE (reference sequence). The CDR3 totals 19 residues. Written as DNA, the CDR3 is TGTGCCAGCAGCTTCCGAAGGGCTAGCGGGGGGGGTGGCACAGATACGCAGTATTTT. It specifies CASSFRRASGGGGTDTQYF.

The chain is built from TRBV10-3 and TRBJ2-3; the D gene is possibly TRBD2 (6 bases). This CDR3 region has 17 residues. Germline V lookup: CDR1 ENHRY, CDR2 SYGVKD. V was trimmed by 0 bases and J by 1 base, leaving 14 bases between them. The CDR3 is CAISESGGKVGTDTQYF. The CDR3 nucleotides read TGTGCCATCAGTGAGTCGGGAGGAAAGGTTGGCACAGATACGCAGTATTTT.